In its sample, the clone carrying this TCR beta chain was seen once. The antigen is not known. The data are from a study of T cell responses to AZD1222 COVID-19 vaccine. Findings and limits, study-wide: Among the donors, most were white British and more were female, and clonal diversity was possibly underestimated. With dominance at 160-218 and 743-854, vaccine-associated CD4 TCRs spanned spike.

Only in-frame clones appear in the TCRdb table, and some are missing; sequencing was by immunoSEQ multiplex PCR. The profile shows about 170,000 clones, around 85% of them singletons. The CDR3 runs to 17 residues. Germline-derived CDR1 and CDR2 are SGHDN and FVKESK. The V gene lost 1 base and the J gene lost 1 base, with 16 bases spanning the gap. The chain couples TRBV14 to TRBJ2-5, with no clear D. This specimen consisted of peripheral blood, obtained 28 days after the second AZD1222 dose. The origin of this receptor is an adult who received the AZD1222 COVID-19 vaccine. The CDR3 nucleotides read TGTGCCAGCAGCCAAGTCCCGGCTCTTGGAGCCCAAGAGACCCAGTACTTC. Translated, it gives CASSQVPALGAQETQYF.